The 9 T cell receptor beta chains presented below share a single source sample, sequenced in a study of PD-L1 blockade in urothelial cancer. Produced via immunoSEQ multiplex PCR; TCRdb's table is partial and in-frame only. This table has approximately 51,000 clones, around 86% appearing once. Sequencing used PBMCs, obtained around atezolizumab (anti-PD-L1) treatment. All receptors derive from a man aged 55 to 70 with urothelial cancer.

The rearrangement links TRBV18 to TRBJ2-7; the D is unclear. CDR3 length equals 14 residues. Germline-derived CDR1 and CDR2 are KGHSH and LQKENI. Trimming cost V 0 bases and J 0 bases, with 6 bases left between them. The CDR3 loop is CASSPPISSYEQYF. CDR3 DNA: TGTGCCAGCTCACCACCGATTAGCTCCTACGAGCAGTACTTC.

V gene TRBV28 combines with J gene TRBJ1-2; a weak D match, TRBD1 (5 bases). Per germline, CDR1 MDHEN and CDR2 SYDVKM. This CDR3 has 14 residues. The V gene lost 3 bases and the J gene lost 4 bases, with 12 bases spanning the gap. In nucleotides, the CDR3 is TGTGCCAGCAGTTTCCCCGGAGGGGCCTATGGCTACACCTTC. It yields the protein CASSFPGGAYGYTF.

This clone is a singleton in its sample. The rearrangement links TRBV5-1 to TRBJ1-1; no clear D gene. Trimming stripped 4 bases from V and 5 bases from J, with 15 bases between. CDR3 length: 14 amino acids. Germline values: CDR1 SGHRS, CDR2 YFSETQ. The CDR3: CASSPGSGWTEAFF. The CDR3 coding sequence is TGCGCCAGCAGCCCGGGGTCTGGATGGACTGAAGCTTTCTTT.

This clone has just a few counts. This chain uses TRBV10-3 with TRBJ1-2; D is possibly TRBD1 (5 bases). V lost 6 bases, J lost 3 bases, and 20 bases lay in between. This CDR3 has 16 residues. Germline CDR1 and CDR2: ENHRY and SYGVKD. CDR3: CAISASGGPRDYGYTF. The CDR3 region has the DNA TGTGCCATCAGCGCTTCGGGGGGTCCGAGGGACTATGGCTACACCTTC.

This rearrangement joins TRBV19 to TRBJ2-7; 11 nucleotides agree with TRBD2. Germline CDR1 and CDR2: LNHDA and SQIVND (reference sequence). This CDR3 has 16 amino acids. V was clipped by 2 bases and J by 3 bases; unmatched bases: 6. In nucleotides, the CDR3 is TGTGCCAGTAGTATACGGCTAGCGGGGGGCCACTACGAGCAGTACTTC. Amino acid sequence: CASSIRLAGGHYEQYF. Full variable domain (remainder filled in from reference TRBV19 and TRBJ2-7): DGGITQSPKYLFRKEGQNVTLSCEQNLNHDAMYWYRQDPGQGLRLIYYSQIVNDFQKGDIAEGYSVSREKKESFPLTVTSAQKNPTAFYLCASSIRLAGGHYEQYFGPGTRLTVT.

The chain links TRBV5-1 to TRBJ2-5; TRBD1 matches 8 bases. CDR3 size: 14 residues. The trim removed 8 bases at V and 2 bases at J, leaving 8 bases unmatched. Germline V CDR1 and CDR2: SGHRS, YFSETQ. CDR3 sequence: CASRNTGGQETQYF. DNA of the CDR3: TGCGCCAGTCGGAACACAGGGGGGCAAGAGACCCAGTACTTC.

Written as DNA, the CDR3 is TGCGCCAGCAGCCAAGTCAGTCTGGGAACAGGGGACGAAGATACGCAGTATTTT. Translated, it gives CASSQVSLGTGDEDTQYF. The chain uses TRBV4-1 and TRBJ2-3; 7 nucleotides agree with TRBD1. The trim removed 1 base at V and 5 bases at J, leaving 15 bases unmatched. From germline, CDR1 is MGHRA and CDR2 YSYEKL. This CDR3 is 18 amino acids long.

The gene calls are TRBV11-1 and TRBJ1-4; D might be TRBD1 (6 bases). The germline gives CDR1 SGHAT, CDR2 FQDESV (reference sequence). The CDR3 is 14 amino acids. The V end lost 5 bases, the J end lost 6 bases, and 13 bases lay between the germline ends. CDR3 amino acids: CASSATGSDEKLFF. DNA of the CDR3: TGTGCCAGCAGCGCAACAGGGTCGGATGAAAAACTGTTTTTT.

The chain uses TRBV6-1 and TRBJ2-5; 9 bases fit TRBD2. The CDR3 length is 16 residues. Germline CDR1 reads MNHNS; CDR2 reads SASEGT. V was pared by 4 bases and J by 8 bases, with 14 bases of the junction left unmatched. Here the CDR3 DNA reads TGTGCCAGCAGTGGGGCCGGGACTAGCCGAGGTGGAACCCAGTACTTC. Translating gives CASSGAGTSRGGTQYF.